A single sample gave rise to the 26 T cell receptor beta chains below, sequenced in a study of radiotherapy plus CTLA-4 blockade in lung cancer. Sequenced by immunoSEQ multiplex PCR; TCRdb stores in-frame clones only, minus some. The sample gives some 120,000 clones, over 65% of which show up once; roughly 3.1% is in the top ten. The material sequenced was peripheral blood, taken from a patient treated with radiotherapy plus ipilimumab. These receptors originate from a human donor with non-small cell lung cancer that progressed on radiotherapy plus ipilimumab. Some clones in this sample may be carry-over from other donors' samples.

The genes are TRBV9 and TRBJ2-5; D uncertain. Germline-derived CDR1 and CDR2 are SGDLS and YYNGEE. Trimming took 4 bases from V and 4 from J, leaving 17 bases between them. The CDR3 runs to 15 residues. The CDR3 sequence is CASSYRPARGETQYF. The CDR3 DNA reads as TGTGCCAGCAGCTACCGTCCAGCGAGAGGAGAGACCCAGTACTTC.

The chain couples TRBV6-5 to TRBJ2-1; D uncertain. The V and J ends lost 6 bases and 2 bases respectively, with 14 bases between them. Looked up from germline, CDR1 is MNHEY and CDR2 is SVGAGI. The CDR3 length is 15 residues. The DNA for the CDR3 is TGTGCCAGCAGGTCTGGGTACGACGCCTACAATGAGCAGTTCTTC. The encoded protein is CASRSGYDAYNEQFF.

The J gene is TRBJ1-3, the V gene TRBV7-2, with D possibly matching TRBD1 (6 bases). V shed 3 bases and J shed 4 bases, with 10 bases lying between them. This CDR3 comprises 14 residues. Germline-derived CDR1 and CDR2 are SGHTA and FQGNSA. CDR3 sequence (DNA): TGTGCCAGCAGCTTGATCGGACAGGGAAACACCATATATTTT. Protein product: CASSLIGQGNTIYF.

CDR3 residues: CASSGYDQETQYF. In DNA form, the CDR3 reads TGCGCCAGCTCAGGGTATGACCAAGAGACCCAGTACTTC. This chain connects TRBV5-1 to TRBJ2-5; weak D call: TRBD1 (5 bases). V was pared by 7 bases and J by 0 bases, with 10 bases between. The CDR3 has 13 residues. Germline V gene lookup returns CDR1 SGHRS and CDR2 YFSETQ.

V usage is TRBV7-2 and J usage is TRBJ2-7; D tentatively reads TRBD1 or TRBD2 (7 bases each). Germline V gene data show CDR1 as SGHTA and CDR2 as FQGNSA. The CDR3 sequence is 19 residues long. V dropped 3 bases and J dropped 1 base, with 25 bases sitting between them. The DNA of the CDR3 is TGTGCCAGCAGCTTTAGGCTCCTTAGGGGGCGGGGGCTTTCCTACGAGCAGTACTTC. It yields the protein CASSFRLLRGRGLSYEQYF.

The chain employs TRBV2 and TRBJ2-7; 10 nucleotides align to TRBD1. The CDR3 contains 14 residues. J lost 4 bases, V lost 4 bases, and 4 bases had no gene match. Germline V CDR1 and CDR2: SNHLY, FYNNEI. The CDR3 region is CASSGGTGVYEQYF. In nucleotides, the CDR3 is TGTGCCAGCAGTGGGGGGACAGGGGTTTACGAGCAGTACTTC.

This rearrangement joins TRBV5-1 to TRBJ2-1; D may be TRBD1 (5 bases). Trimming shortened V by 2 bases and J by 2 bases, and 11 bases separated the two germline ends. This CDR3 is 15 amino acids long. Germline V lookup: CDR1 SGHRS, CDR2 YFSETQ. CDR3 amino acids: CASSFRQGPYNEQFF. The CDR3 DNA follows: TGCGCCAGCAGCTTCCGTCAGGGCCCCTACAATGAGCAGTTCTTC.

The chain uses TRBV27 and TRBJ2-2, with unresolved D. Trimming pared 4 bases from V and 3 bases from J, leaving 12 bases between. Germline V CDR1 and CDR2: MNHEY, SMNVEV (reference sequence). This CDR3 spans 15 amino acids. The CDR3 is CASSWREAYTGELFF. The CDR3 DNA is TGTGCCAGCAGTTGGCGTGAAGCCTACACCGGGGAGCTGTTTTTT.

The genes are TRBV7-9 and TRBJ2-5; D remains ambiguous. V lost 3 bases, J lost 2 bases, and 22 bases lay in between. Germline V CDR1 and CDR2: SEHNR, FQNEAQ (reference sequence). The CDR3 extends over 18 amino acids. The CDR3 is CASSFGLGQLGFQETQYF. As DNA, the CDR3 is TGTGCCAGCAGCTTCGGATTAGGTCAGTTAGGGTTTCAAGAGACCCAGTACTTC.

The chain joins TRBV27 to TRBJ2-7, with TRBD1 matching over 9 bases. This CDR3 is built from 13 residues. Trimming took 5 bases from V and 5 from J; bases not matched to a gene: 4. Germline CDR1 reads MNHEY; CDR2 reads SMNVEV (reference sequence). The CDR3 spells CASSRGTGHEQYF. CDR3 coding DNA: TGTGCCAGCAGTCGGGGGACAGGGCACGAGCAGTACTTC.

This clone was observed once. The chain carries TRBV9 and TRBJ2-1; tentatively, D is TRBD2 (7 bases). CDR1 is SGDLS and CDR2 is YYNGEE in the germline V gene. V was cut by 0 bases and J by 7 bases, with 20 bases left in between. CDR3 length equals 17 residues. The DNA of the CDR3 is TGTGCCAGCAGCGTAGCCGTCGTGGGGGGGCCTGGGAATGAGCAGTTCTTC. This encodes CASSVAVVGGPGNEQFF.

The J gene is TRBJ1-1, the V gene TRBV7-2; D not resolved. The CDR3 runs to 14 residues. Germline V gives CDR1 SGHTA, CDR2 FQGNSA. V was cut by 1 base and J by 1 base, with 7 bases left in between. CDR3 in amino acids: CASSLVPGNTEAFF. The DNA for the CDR3 is TGTGCCAGCAGCTTAGTCCCAGGGAACACTGAAGCTTTCTTT.

The CDR3 DNA reads as TGCAGCGTTGCCGGGGGGGCCTCCGAGACCCAGTACTTC. This translates into CSVAGGASETQYF. The chain is built from TRBV29-1 and TRBJ2-5; 8 positions agree with TRBD2. Germline-derived CDR1 and CDR2 are SQVTM and ANQGSEA. There are 13 residues in the CDR3. The V and J ends lost 4 bases and 5 bases, in that order; junction bases with no gene match: 6.

The rearrangement joins TRBV20-1 to TRBJ2-7; D is unresolved. Per germline, CDR1 DFQATT and CDR2 SNEGSKA (reference sequence). V was pared by 4 bases and J by 2 bases, with 6 bases between. CDR3 length: 11 amino acids. CDR3 in amino acids: CSATDPYEQYF. The CDR3 nucleotides are TGCAGTGCTACCGACCCCTACGAGCAGTACTTC.

V gene TRBV27 combines with J gene TRBJ1-4; D is uncertain. Germline V lookup: CDR1 MNHEY, CDR2 SMNVEV (reference sequence). The CDR3 runs 15 residues. V gave up 0 bases and J gave up 8 bases, with 13 bases separating them. CDR3 sequence reads: CASSLSGRYFEKLFF. In DNA form, the CDR3 reads TGTGCCAGCAGTTTATCGGGCAGATACTTCGAAAAACTGTTTTTT.

Regarding this clone: This sample includes further DNA sequences coding for the same CDR3. The rearrangement joins TRBV5-1 to TRBJ1-4; no definite D call. Germline V gene lookup returns CDR1 SGHRS and CDR2 YFSETQ. The length of the CDR3 is 17 residues. Trimming stripped 1 base from V and 0 bases from J, with 13 bases between. This CDR3 is CASSLRSPGTTNEKLFF. CDR3 DNA sequence: TGCGCCAGCAGCTTGAGGTCTCCCGGTACAACTAATGAAAAACTGTTTTTT.

The genes are TRBV6-5 and TRBJ2-3; D is possibly TRBD2 (5 bases). Germline V CDR1 and CDR2: MNHEY, SVGAGI. V was cut by 2 bases and J by 10 bases, with 13 bases left in between. The CDR3 runs 13 residues. In DNA, the CDR3 is TGTGCCAGCAGTTACGGTACTAGGCTGGCGCAGTATTTT. Translation: CASSYGTRLAQYF.

This clone was detected a few times. CDR3 amino acids: CASSLRGPYEQYF. The CDR3 DNA reads as TGTGCCAGCAGCTTGCGAGGGCCTTACGAGCAGTACTTC. The chain carries TRBV7-2 and TRBJ2-7, with a weak D call TRBD2 (5 bases). The CDR3 runs to 13 residues. Trimming cost V 3 bases and J 4 bases, with 10 bases left between them. CDR1 and CDR2 (germline): SGHTA, FQGNSA. The variable domain in full, completed from reference TRBV7-2 and TRBJ2-7, reads GAGVSQSPSNKVTEKGKDVELRCDPISGHTALYWYRQSLGQGLEFLIYFQGNSAPDKSGLPSDRFSAERTGGSVSTLTIQRTQQEDSAVYLCASSLRGPYEQYFGPGTRLTVT.

This chain uses TRBV7-2 with TRBJ2-7; 13 nucleotides match TRBD2. This CDR3 has 14 residues. Germline V lookup: CDR1 SGHTA, CDR2 FQGNSA. Trimming removed 5 bases from V and 2 bases from J; junction bases left unmatched: 0. DNA of the CDR3: TGTGCCAGCAGCACTAGCGGGGGGGCCTACGAGCAGTACTTC. Translation gives CASSTSGGAYEQYF.

The rearrangement uses TRBV7-3 and TRBJ2-2, with TRBD1 identical over 7 bases. V gave up 5 bases and J gave up 1 base; unmatched junction bases: 10. The CDR3 has 17 amino acids. Germline V gene lookup returns CDR1 SGHTA and CDR2 FQGTGA. The CDR3 sequence: CASSPPARTGNTGELFF. CDR3 bases: TGTGCCAGCAGCCCTCCCGCCAGGACAGGGAACACCGGGGAGCTGTTTTTT.

The rearrangement links TRBV6-5 to TRBJ1-3, with 9 nucleotides matching TRBD1. V shed 2 bases, J shed 7 bases, and the junction held 3 bases outside the gene matches. The CDR3 has 14 residues. CDR1 is MNHEY, CDR2 SVGAGI, per germline. CDR3: CASSYGQGLNTIYF. The CDR3 DNA is TGTGCCAGCAGTTACGGACAGGGGCTCAACACCATATATTTT.

V and J are TRBV10-3 and TRBJ2-7; no firm D call. CDR3 size: 16 residues. Germline CDR1 reads ENHRY; CDR2 reads SYGVKD. Trimming removed 2 bases from V and 5 bases from J, with 19 bases in between. The CDR3 sequence: CAISEGPKRSPDEQYF. CDR3 coding DNA: TGTGCCATCAGTGAGGGGCCGAAACGGTCCCCTGACGAGCAGTACTTC.

This chain links TRBV2 with TRBJ2-5, with 11 nucleotides matching TRBD2. J lost 5 bases, V lost 4 bases, and 9 bases had no gene match. The CDR3 contains 16 residues. Germline V gene sequence: CDR1 SNHLY, CDR2 FYNNEI. CDR3 nucleotide sequence: TGTGCCAGCAGTGCGCTAGCGGGGGGATTTTCTGAGACCCAGTACTTC. Encoded protein: CASSALAGGFSETQYF.

The rearrangement uses TRBV5-6 and TRBJ2-2; the D is unclear. The CDR3 totals 13 residues. Deletions cut 3 bases from V and 6 bases from J, with 9 bases between. Germline V gene lookup returns CDR1 SGHDT and CDR2 YYEEEE. The CDR3 DNA sequence: TGTGCCAGCAGCTGGGATCGGTCCGGGGAGCTGTTTTTT. Its translation is CASSWDRSGELFF.

This clone has a handful of counts. The chain employs TRBV10-3 and TRBJ1-2; possible D gene TRBD1, 6 bases. Deletions cut 0 bases from V and 8 bases from J, with 16 bases between. Germline V gene lookup returns CDR1 ENHRY and CDR2 SYGVKD. The CDR3 consists of 15 residues. The CDR3 coding sequence is TGTGCCATCAGTGAGTCGTCAGGGGCCCCTAAGGGCTACACCTTC. Amino acids: CAISESSGAPKGYTF.

CDR3 nucleotides: TGTGCCAGCAGTTACAGGGGAGAGACCCAGTACTTC. Translated: CASSYRGETQYF. V usage is TRBV28 and J usage is TRBJ2-5; TRBD1 matches 7 bases. Germline CDR1 reads MDHEN; CDR2 reads SYDVKM. The junction had 0 bases not matched to a gene; V was cut back by 4 bases and J by 4 bases. CDR3 length: 12 residues.